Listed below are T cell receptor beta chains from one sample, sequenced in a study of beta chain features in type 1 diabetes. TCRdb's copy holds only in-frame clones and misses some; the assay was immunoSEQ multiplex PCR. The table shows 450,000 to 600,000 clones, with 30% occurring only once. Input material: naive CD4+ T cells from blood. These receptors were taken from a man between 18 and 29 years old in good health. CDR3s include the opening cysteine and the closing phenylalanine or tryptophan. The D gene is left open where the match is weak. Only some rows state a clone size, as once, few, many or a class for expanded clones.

CASSPGQGYPNEQFF	TGTGCCAGCAGTCCCGGACAGGGTTACCCTAATGAGCAGTTCTTC	few	TRBD1	TRBV28	TRBJ2-1
CSVRREGGTDTQYF	TGCAGCGTTAGGAGGGAGGGCGGCACAGATACGCAGTATTTT	few	TRBD2	TRBV29-1	TRBJ2-3
CASSPWGNTIYF	TGTGCCAGCTCACCATGGGGAAACACCATATATTTT	NA	NA	TRBV18	TRBJ1-3
CAWIPQEGYNEQFF	TGTGCCTGGATCCCCCAGGAGGGGTACAATGAGCAGTTCTTC	NA	NA	TRBV30	TRBJ2-1
CAITHGATGNYGYTF	TGTGCCATCACGCATGGGGCGACAGGGAACTATGGCTACACCTTC	NA	TRBD1	TRBV10-3	TRBJ1-2
CAWSGPPRRYEQYF	TGTGCCTGGAGTGGTCCCCCTCGACGCTACGAGCAGTACTTC	NA	NA	TRBV30	TRBJ2-7
CASSLAGGEYLSEQYF	TGCGCCAGCAGCTTGGCCGGAGGGGAATACCTCTCCGAGCAGTACTTC	once	NA	TRBV5-1	TRBJ2-7
CSVAPGQLLSSYEQYF	TGCAGCGTTGCACCCGGGCAGCTACTTAGCTCCTACGAGCAGTACTTC	few	NA	TRBV29-1	TRBJ2-7
CASSLYLNTEAFF	TGTGCCAGCAGCTTATACTTGAACACTGAAGCTTTCTTT	NA	NA	TRBV7-9	TRBJ1-1
CASSRGTSNEKLFF	TGTGCCAGCAGTCGCGGGACATCTAATGAAAAACTGTTTTTT	NA	NA	TRBV27	TRBJ1-4
CASSYPTSGSYEQYF	TGTGCCAGCAGTTATCCGACTAGCGGGAGCTACGAGCAGTACTTC	NA	TRBD2	TRBV6-6	TRBJ2-7
CASSLEGADYNEQFF	TGCGCCAGCAGCTTGGAGGGGGCTGACTACAATGAGCAGTTCTTC	NA	TRBD1	TRBV5-1	TRBJ2-1
CASSHLGRKDEQYF	TGCGCCAGCAGCCACCTGGGACGGAAGGACGAGCAGTACTTC	NA	NA	TRBV4-1	TRBJ2-7
CASTEGGVGEQYF	TGTGCCTCCACGGAGGGCGGCGTCGGCGAGCAGTACTTC	NA	NA	TRBV30	TRBJ2-7
CASSVEGISYNEQFF	TGTGCCAGCAGCGTAGAGGGGATCTCCTACAATGAGCAGTTCTTC	few	NA	TRBV9	TRBJ2-1
CASSPGTMGEAFF	TGTGCCAGCTCACCAGGGACAATGGGTGAAGCTTTCTTT	NA	NA	TRBV18	TRBJ1-1
CASTSGTGGNYGYTF	TGTGCCAGCACCTCCGGGACAGGGGGAAACTATGGCTACACCTTC	NA	TRBD1	TRBV6-5	TRBJ1-2
CSAGVGEQFF	TGCAGTGCAGGAGTGGGGGAGCAGTTCTTC	NA	NA	TRBV20-1	TRBJ2-1
CALDRGNQPQHF	TGTGCTCTCGACAGGGGCAATCAGCCCCAGCATTTT	NA	TRBD1	TRBV30	TRBJ1-5
CASSSGLSYNEQFF	TGTGCCAGCAGCTCGGGACTTTCCTACAATGAGCAGTTCTTC	NA	NA	TRBV9	TRBJ2-1
CAWSGSSSVPDTQYF	TGTGCCTGGAGTGGTTCTAGCAGTGTTCCAGATACGCAGTATTTT	few	NA	TRBV30	TRBJ2-3
CASSTRDGANVLTF	TGCGCCAGCAGCACTAGAGATGGGGCCAACGTCCTGACTTTC	NA	NA	TRBV5-1	TRBJ2-6
CASSFGQGSYNEQFF	TGTGCCAGCAGCTTTGGACAGGGGTCCTACAATGAGCAGTTCTTC	NA	TRBD1	TRBV14	TRBJ2-1
CACPGPYYEQYF	TGTGCCTGTCCCGGGCCCTATTACGAGCAGTACTTC	NA	NA	TRBV30	TRBJ2-7
CAWGTENTEAFF	TGTGCCTGGGGGACAGAGAACACTGAAGCTTTCTTT	few	TRBD1	TRBV30	TRBJ1-1
CASPSRGLAGVTGELFF	TGTGCCTCTCCCAGCCGGGGACTAGCGGGAGTCACCGGGGAGCTGTTTTTT	few	TRBD2	TRBV30	TRBJ2-2
CASRPPDSYGYTF	TGTGCCAGTCGTCCGCCGGACAGCTATGGCTACACCTTC	NA	NA	TRBV19	TRBJ1-2